This T cell receptor (beta chain) was documented in a study of identical twins. Study observations and caveats: Low generation-probability sequences were in excess among twin-shared out-of-frame alpha sequences. Abundant cord blood beta clonotypes carried fewer insertions; memory repertoires showed none. The degree of excess twin sharing was weaker in beta out-of-frame sequences.

Healthy Caucasians made up all donors. TCRdb reanalysed the 5' RACE reads using MiXCR and keeps one entry per CDR3 protein. This table holds 240,000 or so distinct CDR3 sequences, roughly an eighth found once. The CDR3 length is 14 residues. The germline V and J ends were trimmed by 7 bases and 4 bases, with 13 bases remaining between them. Germline V gives CDR1 SNHLY, CDR2 FYNNEI. This clonotype has only one observation. Its cognate antigen is unknown. The data also belong to a second study, concerning yellow fever vaccine responses in identical twins.

This chain links TRBV2 with TRBJ2-2; D possibly corresponds to TRBD2 (6 bases). The specimen was memory (CD45RO+) T cells sorted from blood. The clonotype was recovered from a woman aged 18-29 years in good health. The CDR3 DNA sequence: TGTGCCAGCAAGCAGACTAGAGTCACCGGGGAGCTGTTTTTT. Translation: CASKQTRVTGELFF.